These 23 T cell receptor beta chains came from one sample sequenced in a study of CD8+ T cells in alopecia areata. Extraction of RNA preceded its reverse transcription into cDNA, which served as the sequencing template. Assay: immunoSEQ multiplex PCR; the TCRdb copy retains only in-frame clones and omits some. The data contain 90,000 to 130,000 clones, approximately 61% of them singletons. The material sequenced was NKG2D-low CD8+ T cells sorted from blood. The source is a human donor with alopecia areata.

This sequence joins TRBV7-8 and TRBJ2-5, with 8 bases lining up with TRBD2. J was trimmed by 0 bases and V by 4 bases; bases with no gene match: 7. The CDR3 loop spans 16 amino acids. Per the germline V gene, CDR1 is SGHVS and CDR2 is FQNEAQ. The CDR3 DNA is TGTGCCAGCAGCTCGGGGGGGCTCCGGTACCAAGAGACCCAGTACTTC. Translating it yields CASSSGGLRYQETQYF.

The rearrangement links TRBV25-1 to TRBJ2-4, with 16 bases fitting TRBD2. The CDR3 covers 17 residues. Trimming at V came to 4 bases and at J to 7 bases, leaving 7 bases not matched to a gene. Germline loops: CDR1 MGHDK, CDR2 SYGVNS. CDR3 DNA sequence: TGTGCCAGCAGTGGGGGACTAGCGGGAGGGGCAAGGAACATTCAGTACTTC. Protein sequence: CASSGGLAGGARNIQYF.

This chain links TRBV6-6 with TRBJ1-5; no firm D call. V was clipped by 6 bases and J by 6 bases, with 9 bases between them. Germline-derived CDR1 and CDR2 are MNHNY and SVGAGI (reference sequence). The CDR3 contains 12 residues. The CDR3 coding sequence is TGTGCCAGCAGCTTAGGTGGTCAGCCCCAGCATTTT. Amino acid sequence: CASSLGGQPQHF.

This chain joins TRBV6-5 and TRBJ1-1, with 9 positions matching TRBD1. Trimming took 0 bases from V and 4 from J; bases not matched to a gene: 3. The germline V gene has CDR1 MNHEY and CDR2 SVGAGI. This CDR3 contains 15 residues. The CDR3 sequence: CASSYSRTGVTEAFF. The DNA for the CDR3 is TGTGCCAGCAGTTACTCGCGGACAGGGGTCACTGAAGCTTTCTTT.

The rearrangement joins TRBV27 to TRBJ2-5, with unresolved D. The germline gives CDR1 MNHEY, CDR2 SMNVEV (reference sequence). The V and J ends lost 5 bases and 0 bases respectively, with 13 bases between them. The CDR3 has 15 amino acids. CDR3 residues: CASSPNAQYQETQYF. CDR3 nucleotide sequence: TGTGCCAGCAGTCCAAACGCCCAGTACCAAGAGACCCAGTACTTC.

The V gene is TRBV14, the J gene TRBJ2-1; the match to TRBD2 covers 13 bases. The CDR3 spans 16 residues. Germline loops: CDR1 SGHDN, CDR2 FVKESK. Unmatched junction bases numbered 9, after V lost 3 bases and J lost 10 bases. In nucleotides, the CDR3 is TGTGCCAGCAGCCATCCCCCGGGACTAGCGGGAAGGGAGCAGTTCTTC. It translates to CASSHPPGLAGREQFF.

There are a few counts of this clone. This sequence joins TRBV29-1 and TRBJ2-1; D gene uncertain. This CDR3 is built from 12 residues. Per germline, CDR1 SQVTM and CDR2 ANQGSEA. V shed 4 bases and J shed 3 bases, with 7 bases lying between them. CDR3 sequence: CSVGWGYNEQFF. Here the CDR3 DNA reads TGCAGCGTTGGCTGGGGCTACAATGAGCAGTTCTTC.

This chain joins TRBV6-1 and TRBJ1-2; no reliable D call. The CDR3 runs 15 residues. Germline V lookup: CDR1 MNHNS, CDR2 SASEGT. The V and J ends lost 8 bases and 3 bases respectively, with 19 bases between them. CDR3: CASGGQDRTHYGYTF. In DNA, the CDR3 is TGTGCCAGCGGTGGTCAAGACCGGACTCACTATGGCTACACCTTC.

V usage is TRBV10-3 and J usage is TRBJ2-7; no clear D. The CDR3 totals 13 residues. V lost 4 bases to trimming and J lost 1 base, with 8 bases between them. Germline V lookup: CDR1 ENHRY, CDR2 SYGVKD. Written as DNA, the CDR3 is TGTGCCATCAGTGTCGCGGCGTCCTACGAGCAGTACTTC. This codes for CAISVAASYEQYF.

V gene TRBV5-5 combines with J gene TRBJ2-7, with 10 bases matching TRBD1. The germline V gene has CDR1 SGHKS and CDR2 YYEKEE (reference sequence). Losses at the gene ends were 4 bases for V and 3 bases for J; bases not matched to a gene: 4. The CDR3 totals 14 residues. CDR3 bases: TGTGCCAGCAGCGGGGGACAGGGGAACTACGAGCAGTACTTC. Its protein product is CASSGGQGNYEQYF.

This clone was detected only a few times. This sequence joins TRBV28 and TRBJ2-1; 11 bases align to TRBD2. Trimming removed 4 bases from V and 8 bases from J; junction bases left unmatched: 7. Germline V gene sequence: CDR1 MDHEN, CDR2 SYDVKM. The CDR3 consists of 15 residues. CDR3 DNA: TGTGCCAGCAGTTCTCTACTAGCGGGAGACGATGAGCAGTTCTTC. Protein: CASSSLLAGDDEQFF.

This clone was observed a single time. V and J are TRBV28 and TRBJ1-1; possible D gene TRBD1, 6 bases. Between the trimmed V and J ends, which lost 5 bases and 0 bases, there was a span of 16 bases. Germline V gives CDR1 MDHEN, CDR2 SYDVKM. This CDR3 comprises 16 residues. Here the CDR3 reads CASSPVGQLMNTEAFF. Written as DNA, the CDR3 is TGTGCCAGCAGTCCAGTCGGACAGCTCATGAACACTGAAGCTTTCTTT.

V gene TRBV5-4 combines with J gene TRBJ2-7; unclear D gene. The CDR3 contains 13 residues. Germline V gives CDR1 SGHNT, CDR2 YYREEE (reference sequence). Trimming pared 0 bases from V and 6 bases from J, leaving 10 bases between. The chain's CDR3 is CASSLGQTGEQYF. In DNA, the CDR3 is TGTGCCAGCAGCTTGGGCCAGACTGGCGAGCAGTACTTC.

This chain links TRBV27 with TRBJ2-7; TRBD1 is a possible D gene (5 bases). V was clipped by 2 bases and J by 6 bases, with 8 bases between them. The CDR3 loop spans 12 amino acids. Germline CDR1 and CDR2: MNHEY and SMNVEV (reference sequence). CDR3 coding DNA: TGTGCCAGCAGTTTACAGGGTAGCGAGCAGTACTTC. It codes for CASSLQGSEQYF.

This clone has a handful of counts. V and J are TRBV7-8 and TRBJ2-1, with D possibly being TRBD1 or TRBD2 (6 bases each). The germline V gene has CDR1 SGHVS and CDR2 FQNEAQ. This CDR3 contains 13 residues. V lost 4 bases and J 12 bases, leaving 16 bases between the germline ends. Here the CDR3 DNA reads TGTGCCAGCAGCTCCGAGGGGGGATTAGGGCAGTTCTTC. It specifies CASSSEGGLGQFF.

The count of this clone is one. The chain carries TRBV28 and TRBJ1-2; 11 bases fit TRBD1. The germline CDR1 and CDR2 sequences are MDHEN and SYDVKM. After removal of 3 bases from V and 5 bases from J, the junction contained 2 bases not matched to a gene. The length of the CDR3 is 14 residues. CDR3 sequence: CASSLDRGPYGYTF. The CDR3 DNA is TGTGCCAGCAGTTTGGACAGGGGGCCTTATGGCTACACCTTC.

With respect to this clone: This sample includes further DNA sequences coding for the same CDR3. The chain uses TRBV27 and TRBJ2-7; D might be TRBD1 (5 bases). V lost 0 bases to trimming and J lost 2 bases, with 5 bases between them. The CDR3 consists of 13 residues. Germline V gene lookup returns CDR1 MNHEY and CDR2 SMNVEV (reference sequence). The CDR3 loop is CASSLSGPYEQYF. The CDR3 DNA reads TGTGCCAGCAGTTTATCGGGGCCCTACGAGCAGTACTTC.

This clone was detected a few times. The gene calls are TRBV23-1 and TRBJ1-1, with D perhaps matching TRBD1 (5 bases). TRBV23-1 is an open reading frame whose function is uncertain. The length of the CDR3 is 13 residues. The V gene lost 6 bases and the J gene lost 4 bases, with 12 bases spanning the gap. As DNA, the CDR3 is TGCGCCAGCAGCACAGGAGGGATCACTGAAGCTTTCTTT. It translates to CASSTGGITEAFF.

The CDR3 spells CASSPAGRSSYEQYF. Here the CDR3 DNA reads TGTGCCAGTAGCCCAGCGGGGAGGAGCTCCTACGAGCAGTACTTC. This chain uses TRBV19 with TRBJ2-7, with 7 positions matching TRBD2. The length of the CDR3 is 15 residues. Germline V gene lookup returns CDR1 LNHDA and CDR2 SQIVND (reference sequence). With 6 bases clipped from V and 0 bases from J, the junction kept 8 bases outside the gene matches.

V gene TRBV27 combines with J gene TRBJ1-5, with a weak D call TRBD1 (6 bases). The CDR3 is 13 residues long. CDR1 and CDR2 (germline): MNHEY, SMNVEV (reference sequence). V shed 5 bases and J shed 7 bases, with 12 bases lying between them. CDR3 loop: CASSVTGYQPQHF. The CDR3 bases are TGTGCCAGCAGTGTCACAGGGTACCAGCCCCAGCATTTT.

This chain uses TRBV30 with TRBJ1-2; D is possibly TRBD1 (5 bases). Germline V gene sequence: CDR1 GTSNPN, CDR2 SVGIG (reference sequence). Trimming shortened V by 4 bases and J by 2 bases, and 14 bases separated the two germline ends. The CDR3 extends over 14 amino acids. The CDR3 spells CAWKADSRNYGYTF. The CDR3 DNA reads TGTGCCTGGAAGGCCGACAGTAGAAACTATGGCTACACCTTC.

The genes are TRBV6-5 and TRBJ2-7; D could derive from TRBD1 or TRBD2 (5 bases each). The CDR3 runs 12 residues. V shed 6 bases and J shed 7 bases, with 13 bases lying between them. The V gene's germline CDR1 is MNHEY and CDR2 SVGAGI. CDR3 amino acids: CASSPPWGEQYF. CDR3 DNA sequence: TGTGCCAGCAGCCCCCCTTGGGGGGAGCAGTACTTC.

This chain's CDR3 is CASSPTRLAEYNEQFF. In nucleotides, the CDR3 is TGCGCCAGCAGCCCTACTCGACTAGCGGAATACAATGAGCAGTTCTTC. This chain joins TRBV5-1 and TRBJ2-1, with TRBD2 matching over 9 bases. CDR3 length equals 16 residues. Germline assignment: CDR1 SGHRS and CDR2 YFSETQ. Trimming cost V 4 bases and J 4 bases; bases outside gene matches: 9.